This TCR beta chain stems from a study of control samples from healthy donors and cancer patients. Clones were read by immunoSEQ multiplex PCR, and TCRdb kept only the in-frame ones, dropping some. The table has about 170,000 clones, about 91% seen once. The V and J ends lost 5 bases and 1 base respectively, with 5 bases between them. Germline V gene lookup returns CDR1 WNHNN and CDR2 SYGVQD (reference sequence). CDR3 length: 12 amino acids. Sequenced material: blood. The sequence was obtained from a woman in her thirties or forties in good health. The rearrangement uses TRBV10-1 and TRBJ1-1; D is unresolved. The CDR3 loop reads CASSKGNTEAFF. The CDR3 region has the DNA TGCGCCAGCAGTAAGGGGAACACTGAAGCTTTCTTT.